Each of the 23 T cell receptor beta chains below was sequenced from the same sample in a study of T cell responses to AZD1222 COVID-19 vaccine. Only in-frame clones appear in the TCRdb table, and some are missing; sequencing was by immunoSEQ multiplex PCR. The sample has approximately 150,000 clones, about nine tenths seen once. The sequenced sample was peripheral blood, obtained on day 0 of AZD1222 vaccination. Receptors were obtained from an adult in good health.

The chain joins TRBV28 to TRBJ2-4; TRBD1 agrees at 7 bases. Germline V gene data show CDR1 as MDHEN and CDR2 as SYDVKM. This CDR3 is 13 amino acids long. After removal of 6 bases from V and 7 bases from J, the junction contained 6 bases not matched to a gene. The CDR3, as DNA: TGTGCCAGCAGGACCCAGGGGGTTAACATTCAGTACTTC. Its protein product is CASRTQGVNIQYF.

The chain is built from TRBV7-2 and TRBJ1-1; D remains unclear. Looked up from germline, CDR1 is SGHTA and CDR2 is FQGNSA. V lost 0 bases and J lost 5, with 13 bases in between. The CDR3 runs 15 residues. CDR3 DNA: TGTGCCAGCAGCTTAGCGTCGGGATTTAAGACTGAAGCTTTCTTT. Its translation is CASSLASGFKTEAFF.

As regards this clone: A read error may produce the germline difference seen at one junction end. The rearrangement uses TRBV5-4 and TRBJ1-1; 9 bases align to TRBD1. Germline V gene data show CDR1 as SGHNT and CDR2 as YYREEE (reference sequence). The CDR3 extends over 13 amino acids. The CDR3 nucleotides read TGTGCCAGCAACCTACAGGGGGCTCTCACTATTGAGTTT. This translates into CASNLQGALTIEF.

The chain carries TRBV5-6 and TRBJ2-3; D remains unclear. This CDR3 has 12 residues. CDR1 SGHDT and CDR2 YYEEEE come from the germline V gene. V was clipped by 0 bases and J by 5 bases, with 4 bases between them. CDR3 sequence reads: CASSLGRDTQYF. CDR3 DNA: TGTGCCAGCAGCTTGGGGAGAGATACGCAGTATTTT.

The rearrangement links TRBV19 to TRBJ1-2, with TRBD1 as a possible D gene (6 bases). Between the trimmed V and J ends, which lost 3 bases and 8 bases, there was a span of 13 bases. CDR3 length: 13 residues. Germline V gives CDR1 LNHDA, CDR2 SQIVND (reference sequence). The DNA of the CDR3 is TGTGCCAGTAGTATCACAGGGAGGAGCGGCTACACCTTC. Translated, it gives CASSITGRSGYTF.

The chain links TRBV6-5 to TRBJ1-1; TRBD1 might be the D (6 bases). The CDR3 is 15 residues long. From germline, CDR1 is MNHEY and CDR2 SVGAGI. V dropped 5 bases and J dropped 9 bases, with 22 bases sitting between them. CDR3 amino acids: CASSPRSPGHSKAFF. In DNA, the CDR3 is TGTGCCAGCAGTCCCCGATCACCGGGACACAGTAAAGCTTTCTTT.

The chain employs TRBV3-1 (or the pseudogene TRBV3-2) and TRBJ2-1, with 9 bases that match TRBD2. CDR1 and CDR2 from the germline V gene are LGHDT and YNNKEL (reference sequence). CDR3 length equals 15 residues. V shed 4 bases and J 8 bases; nucleotides not matched to a gene: 9. This CDR3 is CASSLLGTSLHEQFF. Written as DNA, the CDR3 is TGTGCCAGCAGCCTTTTGGGGACTAGCCTCCATGAGCAGTTCTTC.

The J gene is TRBJ1-3, the V gene TRBV28; 9 nucleotides match TRBD1. This CDR3 spans 14 amino acids. The V gene's germline CDR1 is MDHEN and CDR2 SYDVKM. Trimming cost V 4 bases and J 5 bases; bases outside gene matches: 3. The CDR3 is CASSWDRVRNTIYF. The CDR3 DNA sequence: TGTGCCAGCAGTTGGGACAGGGTGAGAAACACCATATATTTT.

This chain joins TRBV7-9 and TRBJ1-4; 10 bases map to TRBD1. The CDR3 loop spans 16 amino acids. From germline, CDR1 is SEHNR and CDR2 FQNEAQ (reference sequence). The trim removed 5 bases at V and 7 bases at J, leaving 10 bases unmatched. The CDR3 region is CASSPGRGQGSEKLFF. DNA of the CDR3: TGTGCCAGCAGCCCTGGTCGGGGACAGGGGAGTGAAAAACTGTTTTTT.

The chain links TRBV4-2 to TRBJ2-7; no clear D gene. Trimming left V 0 bases short and J 2 bases short, with 11 bases between. The CDR3 is made up of 15 amino acids. The germline gives CDR1 LGHNA, CDR2 YNFKEQ. The CDR3 bases are TGTGCCAGCAGCCAAGAGCGAATACAGACCTACGAGCAGTACTTC. It translates to CASSQERIQTYEQYF.

The V gene is TRBV5-4, the J gene TRBJ2-5; TRBD2 might be the D (6 bases). V gave up 4 bases and J gave up 1 base, with 14 bases separating them. The length of the CDR3 is 15 residues. Germline V gene data show CDR1 as SGHNT and CDR2 as YYREEE (reference sequence). CDR3 region: CASSHISGGQETQYF. The CDR3 DNA follows: TGTGCCAGCAGCCATATTTCCGGGGGCCAAGAGACCCAGTACTTC.

This rearrangement joins TRBV20-1 to TRBJ1-1; D unresolved. Trimming removed 3 bases at V and 5 bases at J, with 10 bases between. Looked up from germline, CDR1 is DFQATT and CDR2 is SNEGSKA (reference sequence). The CDR3 sequence is 12 residues long. The CDR3 DNA sequence: TGCAGTGCTAGTTCGGCGCTGACTGAAGCTTTCTTT. Protein sequence: CSASSALTEAFF.

This clone was counted a few times. The chain carries TRBV7-8 and TRBJ1-2; D may be TRBD1 (5 bases). The V and J ends lost 1 base and 8 bases respectively, with 11 bases between them. The CDR3 totals 13 residues. CDR1 SGHVS and CDR2 FQNEAQ come from the germline V gene. CDR3 in amino acids: CASSLDRLGGYTF. The DNA for the CDR3 is TGTGCCAGCAGCTTAGACAGGCTTGGAGGCTACACCTTC.

This chain's CDR3 is CASSQDLGSGRTITAYEQYF. The CDR3, as DNA: TGTGCCAGCAGCCAAGATCTGGGTAGCGGGAGGACTATTACGGCCTACGAGCAGTACTTC. The V and J genes are TRBV4-2 and TRBJ2-7; 10 bases are shared with TRBD2. J lost 2 bases, V lost 0 bases, and 16 bases had no gene match. CDR1 is LGHNA and CDR2 is YNFKEQ in the germline V gene. This CDR3 contains 20 residues.

This clone was picked up one time. The rearrangement links TRBV30 to TRBJ2-1; 10 bases are shared with TRBD2. This CDR3 spans 14 amino acids. Germline CDR1 reads GTSNPN; CDR2 reads SVGIG (reference sequence). V shed 6 bases, J shed 2 bases, and the junction held 4 bases outside the gene matches. DNA of the CDR3: TGTGCCTGTAGGCTAGCGGGAGCCTACAATGAGCAGTTCTTC. It is translated as CACRLAGAYNEQFF.

This clone was detected many times. V and J are TRBV7-8 and TRBJ2-5; no reliable D call. This CDR3 comprises 14 residues. V shed 5 bases and J shed 5 bases, with 15 bases lying between them. In germline, CDR1 is SGHVS, CDR2 FQNEAQ. DNA of the CDR3: TGTGCCAGCAGCCGAAGGATGCTTTCGGAGACCCAGTACTTC. It yields the protein CASSRRMLSETQYF.

The CDR3 loop is CASSFSVNTEAFF. The DNA of the CDR3 is TGTGCCAGCAGTTTCTCAGTGAACACTGAAGCTTTCTTT. The V call is TRBV27, the J call TRBJ1-1; D unclear. Germline values: CDR1 MNHEY, CDR2 SMNVEV (reference sequence). The CDR3 totals 13 residues. V was cut by 3 bases and J by 0 bases, with 5 bases left in between.

J is TRBJ1-2 and V is TRBV19; D is undetermined. This CDR3 region has 15 residues. Germline assignment: CDR1 LNHDA and CDR2 SQIVND (reference sequence). V lost 3 bases, J lost 0 bases, and 11 bases lay in between. The CDR3 loop is CASSMGDRPNYGYTF. CDR3 DNA sequence: TGTGCCAGTAGTATGGGAGACCGGCCTAACTATGGCTACACCTTC.

This chain connects TRBV2 to TRBJ2-7; possibly TRBD1 or TRBD2 for D (5 bases each). In germline, CDR1 is SNHLY, CDR2 FYNNEI. The CDR3 totals 12 residues. The germline V and J ends were trimmed by 8 bases and 5 bases, with 13 bases remaining between them. The CDR3 nucleotides are TGTGCCAGCCAAGGGACCCGACACGAGCAGTACTTC. This sequence encodes CASQGTRHEQYF.

This sequence joins TRBV28 and TRBJ2-3; 7 nucleotides align to TRBD2. The CDR3 loop spans 12 amino acids. V shed 3 bases and J 11 bases; nucleotides not matched to a gene: 5. Germline V gene lookup returns CDR1 MDHEN and CDR2 SYDVKM. Here the CDR3 DNA reads TGTGCCAGCAGTTTCTTAGCGGGTGAGCAGTATTTT. Amino acid sequence: CASSFLAGEQYF.

This rearrangement joins TRBV5-5 to TRBJ2-1, with no clear D. The V end was cut by 5 bases, the J end by 0 bases, with 15 bases between. In germline, CDR1 is SGHKS, CDR2 YYEKEE (reference sequence). The CDR3 has 16 amino acids. The CDR3 DNA is TGTGCCAGCAGAGGGCAGGTCAGGTCCTCCTACAATGAGCAGTTCTTC. It encodes CASRGQVRSSYNEQFF.

The V call is TRBV6-5, the J call TRBJ1-3; TRBD1 aligns across 10 bases. The CDR3 is made up of 15 amino acids. V was clipped by 7 bases and J by 0 bases; unmatched bases: 3. Germline V gives CDR1 MNHEY, CDR2 SVGAGI. For the CDR3, the DNA is TGTGCCAGCATTCGGGACAGGGGCTCTGGAAACACCATATATTTT. Protein sequence: CASIRDRGSGNTIYF.

The V and J genes are TRBV4-3 and TRBJ1-3; D ambiguous. CDR1 LGHNA and CDR2 YSLEER come from the germline V gene. V was trimmed by 1 base and J by 4 bases, leaving 8 bases between them. CDR3 length: 14 residues. The CDR3 DNA is TGCGCCAGCAGCCAAGCGATAGGCGGAAACACCATATATTTT. Its protein product is CASSQAIGGNTIYF.